This is a list of T cell receptor beta chains from one sample in a study of cytomegalovirus exposure and HLA in healthy donors. Generated by immunoSEQ multiplex PCR, the TCRdb table keeps only in-frame clones and is missing some. With 100,000 to 150,000 clones in the sample, the ten largest clones hold approximately 2%. Sequenced: PBMCs. The origin of the receptors is a man aged 40-49 years in good health and CMV-seronegative. The CDR3 runs from the conserved cysteine through the conserved F or W. A D gene is named only where the DNA matches it firmly.

v_call	d_call	j_call	cdr3_nt	cdr3_aa
TRBV28	.	TRBJ2-1	TGTGCCAGCAAAGTACAGGGTTCCTACAATGAGCAGTTCTTC	CASKVQGSYNEQFF
TRBV5-1	TRBD2	TRBJ2-3	TGCGCCAGCAGCTTGGGCCGGACTAGCGGGAGAGATACGCAGTATTTT	CASSLGRTSGRDTQYF
TRBV7-9	TRBD2	TRBJ2-5	TGTGCCAGCAGTCATACCGGGGGCGGGAGGCCAGAGACCCAGTACTTC	CASSHTGGGRPETQYF
TRBV7-8	TRBD1	TRBJ2-1	TGTGCCAGCAGCTTAAATACAGGGGAGATAAATGAGCAGTTCTTC	CASSLNTGEINEQFF
TRBV4-2	TRBD1	TRBJ1-4	TGTGCCAGCAGCCCCGGGACAGTCGGGGTTCGATCTGGGGAAAAACTGTTTTTT	CASSPGTVGVRSGEKLFF
TRBV5-6	.	TRBJ2-6	TGTGCCAGCAGCTTGGGGACTGGACAGCTAGTCTCTGGGGCCAACGTCCTGACTTTC	CASSLGTGQLVSGANVLTF
TRBV6-6	.	TRBJ2-7	TGTGCCAGCAGGCCCGAGCGGTCAAGCTCCTACGAGCAGTACTTC	CASRPERSSSYEQYF
TRBV7-9	.	TRBJ2-7	TGTGCCAGCAGCTTAGAGACAGCGTACGAGCAGTACTTC	CASSLETAYEQYF
TRBV7-2	.	TRBJ2-7	TGTGCCAGCAGCTTCGATATTAGCGGTAGGGGTGGCGAGCAGTACTTC	CASSFDISGRGGEQYF
TRBV5-4	.	TRBJ2-7	TGTGCCAGCAGCGTACCGGCTAGCAACGATCACAGCTTC	CASSVPASNDHSF
TRBV9	.	TRBJ2-5	TGTGCCAGCAGCGCGGGCCGTCTTTCGGGAGTGGGAGAGACCCAGTACTTC	CASSAGRLSGVGETQYF
TRBV19	TRBD2	TRBJ2-5	TGTGCCAGTAGTACCCTGCCGGGGGGAGGAGAGACCCAGTACTTC	CASSTLPGGGETQYF
TRBV11-3	TRBD1	TRBJ1-5	TGTGCCAGCAGCCCGGGACAGGCTCACAATCAGCCCCAGCATTTT	CASSPGQAHNQPQHF
TRBV11-2	.	TRBJ1-5	TGTGCCAGCAGCTTAGATTACAATCAGCCCCAGCATTTT	CASSLDYNQPQHF
TRBV9	.	TRBJ2-2	TGTGCCAGCAGCGCTAACAGCCTTAGGGGGGGGTCCACCGGGGAGCTGTTTTTT	CASSANSLRGGSTGELFF
TRBV30	.	TRBJ1-1	TGTGCCTGGTCGACAGTCGCTGAAGCTTTCTTT	CAWSTVAEAFF
TRBV28	.	TRBJ2-7	TGTGCCAGCACCCGAACTGGCAGGCCCTACGAGCAGTACTTC	CASTRTGRPYEQYF
TRBV19	.	TRBJ1-5	TGTGCCAGTAGTATCCAGGTTAATCAGCCCCAGCATTTT	CASSIQVNQPQHF
TRBV9	TRBD1	TRBJ2-5	TGTGCCAGCAGCACCCCGACAGGGTGGCAAGAGACCCAGTACTTC	CASSTPTGWQETQYF
TRBV6-5	TRBD1	TRBJ2-7	TGTGCCAGCAGCGGACAGGGGAGGCAGAACGAGCAGTACTTC	CASSGQGRQNEQYF
TRBV5-1	.	TRBJ2-1	TGCGCCAGCAGCTTGATGAGCGATCCCTACAATGAGCAGTTCTTC	CASSLMSDPYNEQFF
TRBV28	TRBD2	TRBJ2-1	TGTGCCAGCAGGCTAGCGGGACCCTCCTACAATGAGCAGTTCTTC	CASRLAGPSYNEQFF
TRBV5-6	.	TRBJ2-3	TGTGCCAGCAGCCTCTTATCCTCTAGAGTTAGCACAGATACGCAGTATTTT	CASSLLSSRVSTDTQYF
TRBV6-4	TRBD2	TRBJ2-7	TGTGCCAGCAGCCGTCGGGCGGGAGGCCCCTACGAGCAGTACTTC	CASSRRAGGPYEQYF
TRBV5-4	TRBD2	TRBJ2-1	TGTGCCAGCAGCCGAGGACTAGCGGACTCCTACAATGAGCAGTTCTTC	CASSRGLADSYNEQFF
TRBV6-5	TRBD1	TRBJ2-7	TGTGCCAGCAGTTACTCCGGACAGGGAAAATACGAGCAGTACTTC	CASSYSGQGKYEQYF
TRBV10-2	.	TRBJ1-1	TGCGCCAGCAGTGGGGGGCCGAACACTGAAGCTTTCTTT	CASSGGPNTEAFF
TRBV5-1	TRBD2	TRBJ2-1	TGCGCCAGCAGCTTGACCGGGACTAGCGGGGGCGAGTTTCGGAATGAGCAGTTCTTC	CASSLTGTSGGEFRNEQFF
TRBV30	.	TRBJ2-1	TGTGCCTGGGGGAGTATATACAATGAGCAGTTCTTC	CAWGSIYNEQFF
TRBV10-3	.	TRBJ1-2	TGTGCCATCAGTGAACTAAGGGGATCAGTCTATGGCTACACCTTC	CAISELRGSVYGYTF
TRBV7-6	.	TRBJ1-1	TGTGCCAGCAGCCTACAACCGACAGTTATGAACACTGAAGCTTTCTTT	CASSLQPTVMNTEAFF
TRBV30	.	TRBJ1-5	TGTGCCTGGGGGGACACCAGCAATCAGCCCCAGCATTTT	CAWGDTSNQPQHF
TRBV5-1	TRBD1	TRBJ2-1	TGCGCCAGCAGCTGGGACAGGGAAAGGAGCTCCTACAATGAGCAGTTCTTC	CASSWDRERSSYNEQFF